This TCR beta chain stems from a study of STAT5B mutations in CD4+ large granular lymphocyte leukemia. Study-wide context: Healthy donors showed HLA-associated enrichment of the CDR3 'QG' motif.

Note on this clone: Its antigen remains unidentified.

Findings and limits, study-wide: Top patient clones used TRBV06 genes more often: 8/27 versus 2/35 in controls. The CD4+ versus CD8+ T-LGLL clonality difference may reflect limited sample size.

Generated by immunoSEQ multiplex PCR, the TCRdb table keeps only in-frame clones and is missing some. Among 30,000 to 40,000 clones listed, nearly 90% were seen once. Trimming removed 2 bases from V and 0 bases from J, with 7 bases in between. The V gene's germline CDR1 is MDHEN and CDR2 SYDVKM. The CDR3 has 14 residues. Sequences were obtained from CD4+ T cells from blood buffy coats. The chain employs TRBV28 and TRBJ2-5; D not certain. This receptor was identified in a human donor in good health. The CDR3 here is CASSLRAYQETQYF. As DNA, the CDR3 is TGTGCCAGCAGTTTACGGGCGTACCAAGAGACCCAGTACTTC.